Below are 30 T cell receptor beta chains sequenced from a single sample in a study of T cells expressing NK-cell markers. TCRdb reanalyzed the 5' RACE reads and collapses them to one entry per CDR3 protein, without DNA. This table lists around 470,000 distinct CDR3 sequences. Sequencing was carried out using blood T cells: a sorted CD56 or NKG2C T cell subset, CD4+ or CD8+ T cells, or bulk PBMC T cells (not recorded which). These receptors came from a woman aged 45-60 years in good health.

The chain is built from TRBV25-1 and TRBJ2-2; the TRBD2 assignment by TCRdb is unverifiable without DNA. This CDR3 is built from 15 residues. Germline-derived CDR1 and CDR2 are MGHDK and SYGVNS. CDR3: CASNSPRGRTGELFF. The full variable domain, its missing parts supplied by reference TRBV25-1 and TRBJ2-2, is EADIYQTPRYLVIGTGKKITLECSQTMGHDKMYWYQQDPGMELHLIHYSYGVNSTEKGDLSSESTVSRIRTEHFPLTLESARPSHTSQYLCASNSPRGRTGELFFGEGSRLTVL.

The chain is built from TRBV7-3 and TRBJ2-1. Per germline, CDR1 SGHTA and CDR2 FQGTGA. The CDR3 runs 14 residues. The CDR3 loop is CASSLKAGHNEQFF. The variable domain in full, with the rest retrieved from reference TRBV7-3 and TRBJ2-1, is GAGVSQTPSNKVTEKGKYVELRCDPISGHTALYWYRQSLGQGPEFLIYFQGTGAADDSGLPNDRFFAVRPEGSVSTLKIQRTERGDSAVYLCASSLKAGHNEQFFGPGTRLTVL.

The rearrangement joins TRBV9 to TRBJ2-3; TCRdb's assignment of TRBD1 cannot be checked, as there is no DNA. Germline lookup yields CDR1 SGDLS and CDR2 YYNGEE. The CDR3 consists of 15 residues. CDR3 region: CASSPRLLSTDTQYF. The entire variable domain, with the rest obtained from reference TRBV9 and TRBJ2-3, is as follows: DSGVTQTPKHLITATGQRVTLRCSPRSGDLSVYWYQQSLDQGLQFLIQYYNGEERAKGNILERFSAQQFPDLHSELNLSSLELGDSALYFCASSPRLLSTDTQYFGPGTRLTVL.

This sequence joins TRBV12-3 or TRBV12-4 and TRBJ2-4; TCRdb's D call of TRBD1 is untestable without DNA. The CDR3 spans 13 residues. CDR3 residues: CASSPPQWGIQYF.

The chain links TRBV20-1 to TRBJ1-2; TCRdb indicates TRBD1, and absent DNA this call remains unverified. The CDR3 covers 13 residues. The germline V gene encodes CDR1 DFQATT and CDR2 SNEGSKA (reference sequence). CDR3 protein: CSASRDFDYGYTF.

The chain recombines TRBV11-1 with TRBJ1-1. In germline, CDR1 is SGHAT, CDR2 FQDESV (reference sequence). The CDR3 has 14 amino acids. CDR3 residues: CASSSTDKPTEAFF.

This chain joins TRBV4-1 and TRBJ1-3; the D gene TCRdb calls, TRBD1, cannot be checked with no DNA. The germline V gene has CDR1 MGHRA and CDR2 YSYEKL. The CDR3 consists of 18 residues. The CDR3 sequence: CASSQVPGQGMAGNTIYF.

CDR3 amino acids: CATTTTSGMEEQFF. The chain combines TRBV10-3 with TRBJ2-1; TCRdb picks TRBD2, but there is no DNA to check that call. CDR3 size: 14 residues. The V gene's germline CDR1 is ENHRY and CDR2 SYGVKD.

The chain couples TRBV11-2 to TRBJ2-5. The CDR3 runs 12 residues. CDR1 SGHAT and CDR2 FQNNGV come from the germline V gene. The CDR3: CASSYYQETQYF. Supplemented by reference TRBV11-2 and TRBJ2-5, the full variable domain reads EAGVAQSPRYKIIEKRQSVAFWCNPISGHATLYWYQQILGQGPKLLIQFQNNGVVDDSQLPKDRFSAERLKGVDSTLKIQPAKLEDSAVYLCASSYYQETQYFGPGTRLLVL.

The V call is TRBV7-9, the J call TRBJ2-5. The germline V gene has CDR1 SEHNR and CDR2 FQNEAQ (reference sequence). The CDR3 has 15 residues. The CDR3 loop is CASSLGGRGEETQYF.

The chain has TRBV11-2 and TRBJ2-2; TCRdb proposes TRBD1, but this gene call is untestable without DNA. Germline V gene data show CDR1 as SGHAT and CDR2 as FQNNGV. The CDR3 has 17 residues. The CDR3 here is CASSLEVTGSNTGELFF. The full variable domain, rest sourced from reference TRBV11-2 and TRBJ2-2, is EAGVAQSPRYKIIEKRQSVAFWCNPISGHATLYWYQQILGQGPKLLIQFQNNGVVDDSQLPKDRFSAERLKGVDSTLKIQPAKLEDSAVYLCASSLEVTGSNTGELFFGEGSRLTVL.

This chain uses TRBV20-1 with TRBJ2-3; TCRdb calls TRBD1, which cannot be checked without DNA. The germline V gene has CDR1 DFQATT and CDR2 SNEGSKA (reference sequence). The CDR3 totals 17 residues. The CDR3 region is CSARYDLKGRVTDTQYF.

The chain is built from TRBV7-2 and TRBJ1-1. Germline V CDR1 and CDR2: SGHTA, FQGNSA. The CDR3 contains 15 residues. CDR3 amino acids: CASSSGRSMNTEAFF.

The chain recombines TRBV7-9 with TRBJ2-3; as DNA is missing, the TRBD2 call by TCRdb cannot be tested. Germline CDR1 and CDR2: SEHNR and FQNEAQ (reference sequence). The CDR3 consists of 17 residues. The CDR3 sequence: CASSLVISGLKSDTQYF.

The chain combines TRBV4-1 with TRBJ2-7; lacking DNA, the TRBD2 call made by TCRdb goes unchecked. This CDR3 spans 16 amino acids. Germline CDR1 and CDR2: MGHRA and YSYEKL. The CDR3 is CASSQGTSGWNYEQYF.

The chain combines TRBV7-9 with TRBJ1-1; the D call from TCRdb, TRBD1, cannot be confirmed without DNA. Germline CDR1 SEHNR, CDR2 FQNEAQ (reference sequence). This CDR3 is 14 amino acids long. The CDR3 protein is CASSQDGGSTEAFF.

The chain couples TRBV30 to TRBJ1-2; the D call of TRBD1 rests on TCRdb alone, since no DNA is present to check it. The CDR3 length is 13 residues. Germline values: CDR1 GTSNPN, CDR2 SVGIG (reference sequence). The CDR3 reads CASQGEANYGYTF.

V is TRBV14 and J is TRBJ2-2; with no DNA, the TCRdb D assignment of TRBD1 cannot be verified. Germline V gene lookup returns CDR1 SGHDN and CDR2 FVKESK. CDR3 length: 15 amino acids. The CDR3 loop reads CASSQRTGNTGELFF.

The V and J genes are TRBV9 and TRBJ2-5. The CDR3 is made up of 16 amino acids. The germline gives CDR1 SGDLS, CDR2 YYNGEE. The CDR3 sequence: CASSVATELLQETQYF.

The V call is TRBV2, the J call TRBJ2-1; TCRdb's assignment of TRBD2 cannot be checked, as there is no DNA. This CDR3 is 16 amino acids long. Germline lookup yields CDR1 SNHLY and CDR2 FYNNEI. The CDR3: CASSRSGTRVDNEQFF.

The gene calls are TRBV2 and TRBJ2-1; TCRdb's D call of TRBD2 is untestable without DNA. The length of the CDR3 is 15 residues. Germline V gene data show CDR1 as SNHLY and CDR2 as FYNNEI. The CDR3 here is CASRGGGLAYNEQFF.

The chain couples TRBV6-1 to TRBJ2-2; TCRdb's D gene call, TRBD2, goes unchecked for lack of DNA. CDR1 is MNHNS, CDR2 SASEGT, per germline. The CDR3 contains 17 residues. CDR3 in amino acids: CASSEAQASGWTGELFF.

The chain links TRBV4-1 to TRBJ2-3; TCRdb selects TRBD2, and the lack of DNA leaves this call unchecked. CDR1 is MGHRA and CDR2 is YSYEKL in the germline V gene. The CDR3 loop spans 15 amino acids. CDR3 residues: CASSHRGRARDTQYF.

V usage is TRBV19 and J usage is TRBJ1-5; TCRdb designates TRBD1, a call that cannot be tested without DNA. CDR3 size: 15 residues. From germline, CDR1 is LNHDA and CDR2 SQIVND (reference sequence). This CDR3 reads CASSPGGSRNQPQHF.

This chain links TRBV5-1 with TRBJ2-3; the D call of TRBD1 rests on TCRdb alone, since no DNA is present to check it. Germline CDR1 SGHRS, CDR2 YFSETQ. This CDR3 is built from 17 residues. CDR3 loop: CASSLEGHGRSTDTQYF.

The chain has TRBV4-2 and TRBJ2-7; the D gene TCRdb calls, TRBD1, cannot be checked with no DNA. The length of the CDR3 is 16 residues. Germline-derived CDR1 and CDR2 are LGHNA and YNFKEQ. The CDR3 here is CASSQEERQGVDEQYF.

The chain combines TRBV30 with TRBJ2-3; TCRdb indicates TRBD1, and absent DNA this call remains unverified. The CDR3 is made up of 17 amino acids. Germline V gene lookup returns CDR1 GTSNPN and CDR2 SVGIG (reference sequence). The CDR3 reads CAWFQDRAFPSTDTQYF.

This sequence joins TRBV24-1 and TRBJ2-2; TCRdb returns TRBD1, unconfirmable since there is no DNA. The CDR3 runs 16 residues. Germline CDR1 reads KGHDR; CDR2 reads SFDVKD. Here the CDR3 reads CATATGGWDYTGELFF.

The V gene is TRBV30, the J gene TRBJ1-6. The CDR3 is 12 residues long. Germline V gene sequence: CDR1 GTSNPN, CDR2 SVGIG (reference sequence). This CDR3 is CAWSFINSPLHF.

This chain joins TRBV28 and TRBJ2-1; TCRdb picks TRBD2, but there is no DNA to check that call. This CDR3 has 15 amino acids. The germline V gene encodes CDR1 MDHEN and CDR2 SYDVKM. The chain's CDR3 is CASTSSSLGHNEQFF. Supplemented by reference TRBV28 and TRBJ2-1, the full variable domain reads DVKVTQSSRYLVKRTGEKVFLECVQDMDHENMFWYRQDPGLGLRLIYFSYDVKMKEKGDIPEGYSVSREKKERFSLILESASTNQTSMYLCASTSSSLGHNEQFFGPGTRLTVL.